Detailed here is one T cell receptor beta chain. Its antigen is not identified. The CDR3 runs 16 residues. Losses at the gene ends were 5 bases for V and 7 bases for J; bases not matched to a gene: 12. Germline V gene data show CDR1 as MDHEN and CDR2 as SYDVKM. The entry originates in a study of T cell repertoires in cytomegalovirus infection. Study-level results: Within the response measured ex vivo, HLA-C-restricted CMV-specific TCR beta clonotypes were dominant. Carriers of CMV and the relevant HLA type were discriminated by public TCR beta frequency.

In TCRdb, the reads were re-called with MiXCR into one record per CDR3 protein. The repertoire has over 250,000 distinct CDR3 sequences, roughly a fifth of them found once; the top ten carry roughly a fifth. The sequencing here drew on cultured PBMCs, taken from culture after CMV antigen stimulation. This chain links TRBV28 with TRBJ1-5, with 9 bases matching TRBD1. This receptor was obtained from a human donor in good health (CMV status not recorded). Some clones in this sample may be carry-over from other donors' samples. The CDR3 DNA sequence: TGTGCCAGCAGTCCCCCGGGACAGGGTTCGGGCCAGCCCCAGCATTTT. Residues: CASSPPGQGSGQPQHF.